Below, 20 T cell receptor beta chains from the same sample are listed, as sequenced in a study of T cell repertoires in cytomegalovirus infection. These receptors have no identified antigens. A single record per CDR3 protein comes from TCRdb applying MiXCR to the reads. The sample lists about 830,000 distinct CDR3 sequences; over 25% were seen once. The source was cultured CD8+ T cells from PBMCs, collected from culture after CMV antigen stimulation. Every receptor here comes from a human donor in good health (CMV status not recorded). Some clones in this sample may be carry-over from other donors' samples.

Only a few counts were recorded for this clonotype. The rearrangement joins TRBV19 to TRBJ1-2; D perhaps matches TRBD1 (5 bases). The V and J ends lost 6 bases and 4 bases respectively, with 18 bases between them. Germline CDR1 reads LNHDA; CDR2 reads SQIVND (reference sequence). The CDR3 has 15 amino acids. CDR3 in DNA: TGTGCCAGTAGGACTTCCGGGACCGCTACCTATGGCTACACCTTC. Its protein product is CASRTSGTATYGYTF.

The rearrangement uses TRBV19 and TRBJ2-7; D unclear. Germline CDR1 LNHDA, CDR2 SQIVND (reference sequence). This CDR3 comprises 15 residues. Trimming took off 1 base at V and 4 bases at J, with 14 bases between the two ends. CDR3 bases: TGTGCCAGTAGTATAGGGGCAGGCTACCTTTACGAGCAGTACTTC. This gives the protein CASSIGAGYLYEQYF. Variable domain in full (rest from reference TRBV19 and TRBJ2-7): DGGITQSPKYLFRKEGQNVTLSCEQNLNHDAMYWYRQDPGQGLRLIYYSQIVNDFQKGDIAEGYSVSREKKESFPLTVTSAQKNPTAFYLCASSIGAGYLYEQYFGPGTRLTVT.

This rearrangement joins TRBV7-9 to TRBJ2-3; 7 nucleotides agree with TRBD1. This CDR3 has 16 residues. CDR1 and CDR2 from the germline V gene are SEHNR and FQNEAQ (reference sequence). V trimming: 5 bases; J trimming: 6 bases; junction bases outside the gene matches: 14. The CDR3 region has the DNA TGTGCCAGCAGCCCCTCCGGACAGGACCGCGAGGATACGCAGTATTTT. As protein: CASSPSGQDREDTQYF.

At least ten counts were recorded for this clonotype. The chain couples TRBV7-8 to TRBJ1-1; D ambiguous. Germline CDR1 SGHVS, CDR2 FQNEAQ. The CDR3 runs to 15 residues. The ends were cut back, 2 bases at V and 3 bases at J, with 13 bases in the middle. CDR3 sequence (DNA): TGTGCCAGCAGCTTACCACCCTGGGAGGACACTGAAGCTTTCTTT. It translates to CASSLPPWEDTEAFF.

This clonotype was found many times. The genes are TRBV7-8 and TRBJ2-7, with TRBD2 identical over 8 bases. The junction had 10 bases not matched to a gene; V was cut back by 1 base and J by 2 bases. There are 17 residues in the CDR3. The germline V gene has CDR1 SGHVS and CDR2 FQNEAQ. The CDR3: CASSLDREGLNPYEQYF. In DNA form, the CDR3 reads TGTGCCAGCAGCTTAGATCGGGAGGGCCTTAACCCCTACGAGCAGTACTTC.

This clonotype has a handful of counts. The V call is TRBV10-3, the J call TRBJ2-6, with 8 bases lining up with TRBD1. Unmatched junction bases numbered 12, after V lost 11 bases and J lost 3 bases. The germline V gene encodes CDR1 ENHRY and CDR2 SYGVKD. This CDR3 has 16 residues. CDR3 DNA sequence: TGTGCCGTCTTACCAGGGGGCGATGGTGGGGCCAACGTCCTGACTTTC. Encoded protein: CAVLPGGDGGANVLTF.

The table lists this clonotype with many counts. The chain combines TRBV6-1 with TRBJ2-5; 9 positions agree with TRBD1. This CDR3 contains 17 residues. The germline gives CDR1 MNHNS, CDR2 SASEGT. Trimming cost V 1 base and J 0 bases; bases outside gene matches: 6. This CDR3 reads CASSEVLRDRDQETQYF. DNA for the CDR3: TGTGCCAGCAGTGAAGTTTTGCGGGACAGGGACCAAGAGACCCAGTACTTC.

The chain joins TRBV5-4 to TRBJ2-3, with 8 nucleotides matching TRBD1. The ends lost 4 bases at V and 6 bases at J; junction bases unmatched: 13. The germline V gene has CDR1 SGHNT and CDR2 YYREEE (reference sequence). The CDR3 consists of 16 residues. The CDR3 DNA reads TGTGCCAGCAGCGAAAGGACAGGGCGGGCAGGGGATACGCAGTATTTT. Its translation is CASSERTGRAGDTQYF.

The chain combines TRBV27 with TRBJ2-1; perhaps TRBD2 as D (7 bases). Germline lookup yields CDR1 MNHEY and CDR2 SMNVEV (reference sequence). The CDR3 runs 16 residues. V lost 5 bases to trimming and J lost 6 bases, with 20 bases between them. The CDR3 DNA follows: TGTGCCAGCAGTCTAAATGGGGGCGGGGGAATCAATGAGCAGTTCTTC. Protein sequence: CASSLNGGGGINEQFF.

The rearrangement uses TRBV6-2 or TRBV6-3 and TRBJ2-2; the match to TRBD1 covers 7 bases. V shed 0 bases, J shed 7 bases, and the junction held 5 bases outside the gene matches. CDR1 is MNHEY, CDR2 SVGEGT, per germline. The CDR3 consists of 15 residues. The CDR3 sequence: CASSYSGTAFGELFF. CDR3 nucleotides: TGTGCCAGCAGTTACTCGGGGACAGCCTTCGGGGAGCTGTTTTTT.

This clonotype was observed a few times. The gene calls are TRBV20-1 and TRBJ2-1; possibly TRBD1 for D (5 bases). The germline CDR1 and CDR2 sequences are DFQATT and SNEGSKA (reference sequence). This CDR3 has 14 amino acids. Trimming took 1 base from V and 8 from J, leaving 15 bases between them. CDR3 sequence reads: CSARGRVGVYEQFF. The CDR3 bases are TGCAGTGCTAGAGGTAGGGTAGGGGTCTATGAGCAGTTCTTC.

The sample holds many counts of this clonotype. This chain joins TRBV12-3 or TRBV12-4 and TRBJ2-1; 7 nucleotides align to TRBD2. The CDR3 is 15 amino acids. J gave up 4 bases and V 6 bases, and 9 bases lay outside the gene matches. The CDR3 reads CASSLMGGGYNEQFF. For the CDR3, the DNA is TGTGCCAGCAGCTTAATGGGGGGGGGTTACAATGAGCAGTTCTTC.

This clonotype was counted a few times. This chain joins TRBV12-3 or TRBV12-4 and TRBJ2-2; D not resolved. This CDR3 contains 14 residues. Trimming cost V 6 bases and J 0 bases, with 8 bases left between them. The CDR3 reads CASRPTTNTGELFF. CDR3 DNA sequence: TGTGCCAGCAGACCTACAACGAACACCGGGGAGCTGTTTTTT.

This clonotype was seen at least ten times. The V call is TRBV7-6, the J call TRBJ1-6, with 7 bases aligning to TRBD1. Looked up from germline, CDR1 is SGHVS and CDR2 is FNYEAQ. The CDR3 runs to 14 residues. The ends lost 4 bases at V and 6 bases at J; junction bases unmatched: 3. In DNA, the CDR3 is TGTGCCAGCAGCTCGGGACAGCTTAATTCACCCCTCCACTTT. The encoded protein is CASSSGQLNSPLHF.

In this sample, this clonotype turned up many times. This chain uses TRBV7-6 with TRBJ2-5; a possible D gene is TRBD1 (6 bases). CDR1 SGHVS and CDR2 FNYEAQ come from the germline V gene. CDR3 size: 15 residues. V shed 6 bases and J shed 0 bases, with 14 bases lying between them. CDR3 DNA: TGTGCCAGCAGGGCCCCCGGACAGAACCAAGAGACCCAGTACTTC. This gives the protein CASRAPGQNQETQYF.

This clonotype came up a few times. This chain joins TRBV6-1 and TRBJ1-6, with D perhaps TRBD1 (6 bases). Trimming left V 6 bases short and J 8 bases short, with 29 bases between. The CDR3 loop spans 19 amino acids. Germline CDR1 and CDR2: MNHNS and SASEGT. CDR3 loop: CASRDRHRDYTAPDSPLHF. CDR3 sequence (DNA): TGTGCCAGCAGGGACCGCCACAGGGATTACACAGCACCAGATTCACCCCTCCACTTT.

This clonotype was detected once. In nucleotides, the CDR3 is TGTGCCAGCAGTTTCGACTCGGACAATGAGCAGTTCTTC. Encoded protein: CASSFDSDNEQFF. This chain joins TRBV27 and TRBJ2-1; D ambiguous. V lost 3 bases, J lost 5 bases, and 8 bases lay in between. Per germline, CDR1 MNHEY and CDR2 SMNVEV (reference sequence). The CDR3 spans 13 residues.

This chain joins TRBV7-2 and TRBJ2-7; D might be TRBD1 (6 bases). From germline, CDR1 is SGHTA and CDR2 FQGNSA. Trimming left V 5 bases short and J 2 bases short, with 13 bases between. The CDR3 extends over 14 amino acids. CDR3: CASSNRDAPYEQYF. CDR3 nucleotides: TGTGCCAGCAGCAACAGGGACGCCCCCTACGAGCAGTACTTC. Combining the CDR3 with reference TRBV7-2 and TRBJ2-7 gives the whole variable domain GAGVSQSPSNKVTEKGKDVELRCDPISGHTALYWYRQSLGQGLEFLIYFQGNSAPDKSGLPSDRFSAERTGGSVSTLTIQRTQQEDSAVYLCASSNRDAPYEQYFGPGTRLTVT.

The J gene is TRBJ2-3, the V gene TRBV10-3, with 14 positions matching TRBD2. This CDR3 contains 20 residues. Germline lookup yields CDR1 ENHRY and CDR2 SYGVKD. The ends lost 7 bases at V and 0 bases at J; junction bases unmatched: 15. The CDR3 coding sequence is TGTGCCATCACCGAAGAGGTCGGGACTAGCGGGGGAGCTAGCACAGATACGCAGTATTTT. Its protein product is CAITEEVGTSGGASTDTQYF.

To note about this clonotype: Here the CDR3 omits its conserved ending phenylalanine or tryptophan, so a read error is the likely source. The chain employs TRBV27 and TRBJ2-7, with TRBD1 identical over 10 bases. V was clipped by 4 bases and J by 3 bases; unmatched bases: 6. The CDR3 length is 15 residues. Germline V CDR1 and CDR2: MNHEY, SMNVEV (reference sequence). The CDR3 DNA reads TGTGCCAGCAGTTACCGGGACAGGGGTCTCTACGAGCAGTACCTT. Residues: CASSYRDRGLYEQYL.